The present TCR beta chain was sequenced within a study of blood T cell repertoires in COVID-19. Study summary: Collection of acute and convalescent COVID-19 samples took place in the United States, Italy and Spain. In each case, the material was cDNA or gDNA derived from T cells, B-cell-depleted T cells, or PBMCs.

Seattle's cohort entered during active infection and was followed longitudinally. The table came from immunoSEQ multiplex PCR; TCRdb's copy has only in-frame clones and leaves some out. This sample carries 250,000 or so clones, around 89% of them seen once, and the ten largest clones take roughly 6%. This CDR3 contains 15 residues. The V end lost 3 bases, the J end lost 1 base, and 11 bases lay between the germline ends. Germline loops: CDR1 SGDLS, CDR2 YYNGEE. The chain has TRBV9 and TRBJ2-1; TRBD2 is a possible D gene (6 bases). The sequencing input was peripheral blood. The receptor's source is a woman in her twenties or thirties with COVID-19, enrolled during active disease. Here the CDR3 DNA reads TGTGCCAGCAGCGGAGATAGCGGTTCCTACAATGAGCAGTTCTTC. It specifies CASSGDSGSYNEQFF. The whole variable domain, filled in from reference TRBV9 and TRBJ2-1, reads DSGVTQTPKHLITATGQRVTLRCSPRSGDLSVYWYQQSLDQGLQFLIQYYNGEERAKGNILERFSAQQFPDLHSELNLSSLELGDSALYFCASSGDSGSYNEQFFGPGTRLTVL.